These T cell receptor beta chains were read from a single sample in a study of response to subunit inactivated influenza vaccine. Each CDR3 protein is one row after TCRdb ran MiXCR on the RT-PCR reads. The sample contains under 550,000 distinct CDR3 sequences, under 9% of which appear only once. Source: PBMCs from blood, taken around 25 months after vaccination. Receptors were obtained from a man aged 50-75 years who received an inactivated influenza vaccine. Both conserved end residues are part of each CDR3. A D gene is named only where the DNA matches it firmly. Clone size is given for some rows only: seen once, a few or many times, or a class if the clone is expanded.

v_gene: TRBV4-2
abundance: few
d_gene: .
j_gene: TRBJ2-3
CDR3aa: CASSQVSSPDTQYF
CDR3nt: TGTGCCAGCAGCCAAGTATCAAGTCCAGATACGCAGTATTTT

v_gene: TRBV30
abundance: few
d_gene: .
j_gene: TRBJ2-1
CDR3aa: CAWSVVSEQFF
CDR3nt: TGTGCCTGGAGTGTCGTGAGTGAGCAGTTCTTC

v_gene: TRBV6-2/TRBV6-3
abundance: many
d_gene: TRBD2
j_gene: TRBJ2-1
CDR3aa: CASSAAGERGLFF
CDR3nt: TGTGCCTCGTCGGCAGCGGGAGAGAGGGGGTTATTCTTC

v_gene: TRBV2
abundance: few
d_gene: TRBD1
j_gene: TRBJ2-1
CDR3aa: CASSTDRGAWFF
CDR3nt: TGTGCCAGCAGCACGGACAGGGGGGCGTGGTTCTTC

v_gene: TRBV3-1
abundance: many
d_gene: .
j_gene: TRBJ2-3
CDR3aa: CASSQGGSLGPDTQYF
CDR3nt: TGTGCCAGCAGCCAAGGCGGATCCCTGGGGCCAGATACGCAGTATTTT

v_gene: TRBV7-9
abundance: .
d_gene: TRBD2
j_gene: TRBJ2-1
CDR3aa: CASSLEEVLAGEQFF
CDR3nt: TGTGCCAGCAGCTTAGAAGAGGTGCTAGCGGGCGAGCAGTTCTTC

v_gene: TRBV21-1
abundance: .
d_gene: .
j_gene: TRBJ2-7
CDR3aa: CAPTRPEQYF
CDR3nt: TGTGCCCCTACCCGGCCCGAGCAGTACTTC

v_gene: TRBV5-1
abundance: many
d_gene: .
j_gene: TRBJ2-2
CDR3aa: CASSPLTSTETGELFF
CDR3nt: TGCGCCAGCAGCCCCCTGACCTCAACGGAAACCGGGGAGCTGTTTTTT

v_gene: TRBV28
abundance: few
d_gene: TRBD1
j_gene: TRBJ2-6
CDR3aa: CASSPLTGGRSGANVLTF
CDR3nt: TGTGCCAGCAGTCCCCTGACAGGGGGCCGCTCTGGGGCCAACGTCCTGACTTTC

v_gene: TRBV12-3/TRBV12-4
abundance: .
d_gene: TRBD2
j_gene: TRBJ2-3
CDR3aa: CASSLMGGGASRQYF
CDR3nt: TGTGCCAGCAGTTTAATGGGCGGGGGTGCTAGTAGGCAGTATTTT

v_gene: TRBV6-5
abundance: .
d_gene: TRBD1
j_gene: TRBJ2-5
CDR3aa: CASSLGQGAVETQYF
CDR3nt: TGTGCCAGCAGTTTGGGACAGGGGGCGGTGGAGACCCAGTACTTC

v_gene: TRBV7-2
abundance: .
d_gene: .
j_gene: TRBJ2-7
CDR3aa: CASTGGDGSSYEQYF
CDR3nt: TGTGCCAGCACGGGTGGCGACGGGAGCTCCTACGAGCAGTACTTC

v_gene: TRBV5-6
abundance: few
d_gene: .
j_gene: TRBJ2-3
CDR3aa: CASSAGFPDNTQYF
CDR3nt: TGTGCCAGCAGCGCGGGATTTCCAGACAATACGCAGTATTTT

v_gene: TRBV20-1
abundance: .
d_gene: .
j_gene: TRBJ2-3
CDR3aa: CSAIGGGRRNTQYF
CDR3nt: TGCAGTGCTATTGGGGGCGGGAGAAGAAATACGCAGTATTTT

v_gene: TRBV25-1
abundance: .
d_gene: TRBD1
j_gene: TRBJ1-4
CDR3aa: CASSGWTGFNEKLFF
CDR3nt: TGTGCCAGCAGTGGATGGACAGGGTTTAATGAAAAACTGTTTTTT

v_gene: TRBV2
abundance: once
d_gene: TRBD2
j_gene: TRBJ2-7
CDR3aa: CATTSGTYKQYF
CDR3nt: TGTGCCACAACTAGCGGAACCTACAAGCAGTACTTC

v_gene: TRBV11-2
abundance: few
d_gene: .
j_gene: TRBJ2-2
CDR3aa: CASTPPSGTPNTGELFF
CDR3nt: TGTGCCAGCACCCCTCCCTCCGGGACTCCGAACACCGGGGAGCTGTTTTTT

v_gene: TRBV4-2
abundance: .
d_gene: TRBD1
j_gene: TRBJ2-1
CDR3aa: CASSPGQRDNEQFF
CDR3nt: TGTGCCAGCAGCCCGGGACAGCGAGACAATGAGCAGTTCTTC

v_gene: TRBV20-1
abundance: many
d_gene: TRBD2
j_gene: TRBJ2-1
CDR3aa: CSARKTSGRGNEQFF
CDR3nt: TGCAGTGCTAGAAAGACTAGCGGGAGGGGAAATGAGCAGTTCTTC

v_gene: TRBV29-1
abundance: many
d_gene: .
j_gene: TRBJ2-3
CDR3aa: CSARGGLLTDTQYF
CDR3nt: TGCAGCGCCCGAGGGGGACTACTCACAGATACGCAGTATTTT

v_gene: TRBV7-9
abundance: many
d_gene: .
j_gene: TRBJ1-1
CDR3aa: CASSLAPPNTEAFF
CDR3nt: TGTGCCAGCAGCTTAGCGCCGCCAAACACTGAAGCTTTCTTT

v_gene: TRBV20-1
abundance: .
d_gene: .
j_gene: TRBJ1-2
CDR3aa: CSARPTLGHQAEYGYTF
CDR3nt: TGCAGTGCTAGACCCACCTTGGGACACCAAGCGGAGTATGGCTACACCTTC

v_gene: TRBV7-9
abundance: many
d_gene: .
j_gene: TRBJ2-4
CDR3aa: CASSLAQGGVDIQYF
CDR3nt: TGTGCCAGCAGCTTAGCTCAGGGGGGTGTGGACATTCAGTACTTC

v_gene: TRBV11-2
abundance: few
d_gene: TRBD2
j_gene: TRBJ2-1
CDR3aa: CASSPGTSPQWEQFF
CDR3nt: TGTGCCAGCAGCCCTGGGACTAGTCCCCAATGGGAGCAGTTCTTC

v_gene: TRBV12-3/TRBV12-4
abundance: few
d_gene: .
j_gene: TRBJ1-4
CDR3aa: CASSLWGAKEKLFF
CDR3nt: TGTGCCAGCAGTTTATGGGGGGCTAAAGAAAAACTGTTTTTT

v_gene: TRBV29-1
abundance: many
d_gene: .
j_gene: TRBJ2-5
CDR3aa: CSGQNQETQYF
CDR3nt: TGCAGCGGGCAGAACCAAGAGACCCAGTACTTC

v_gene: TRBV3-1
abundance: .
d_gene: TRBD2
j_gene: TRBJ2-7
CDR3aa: CASSQWTGTSVRYDQYF
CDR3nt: TGTGCCAGCAGCCAATGGACCGGGACTAGTGTGCGCTACGATCAGTACTTC

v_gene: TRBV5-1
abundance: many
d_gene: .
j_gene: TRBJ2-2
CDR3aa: CASSLTPGGSNTGELFF
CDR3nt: TGCGCCAGCAGCTTGACACCGGGGGGCTCGAACACCGGGGAGCTGTTTTTT

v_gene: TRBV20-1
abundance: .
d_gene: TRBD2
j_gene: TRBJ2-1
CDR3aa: CSATPRGRATSYNEQFF
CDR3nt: TGCAGTGCTACCCCACGCGGGAGGGCGACCTCCTACAATGAGCAGTTCTTC

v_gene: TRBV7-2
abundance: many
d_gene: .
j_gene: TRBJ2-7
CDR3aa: CASSLEGNYEQYF
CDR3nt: TGTGCCAGCAGCTTAGAGGGGAACTACGAGCAGTACTTC

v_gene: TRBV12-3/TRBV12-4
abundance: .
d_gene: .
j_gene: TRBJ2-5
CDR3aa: CASTGGEAGQETQYF
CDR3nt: TGTGCCAGCACCGGTGGTGAGGCAGGACAAGAGACCCAGTACTTC

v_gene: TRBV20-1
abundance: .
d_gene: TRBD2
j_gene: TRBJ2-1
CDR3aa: CSARDLAGESNEQFF
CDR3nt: TGCAGTGCTAGAGATCTAGCGGGAGAGTCCAATGAGCAGTTCTTC

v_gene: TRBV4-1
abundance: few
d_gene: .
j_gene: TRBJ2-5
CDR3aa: CASSQDETGLETQYF
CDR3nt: TGCGCCAGCAGCCAAGATGAAACAGGGCTAGAGACCCAGTACTTC

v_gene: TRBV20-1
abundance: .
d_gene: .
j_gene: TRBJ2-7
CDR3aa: CSASSGITYEQYF
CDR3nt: TGCAGTGCTAGTAGCGGCATCACCTACGAGCAGTACTTC

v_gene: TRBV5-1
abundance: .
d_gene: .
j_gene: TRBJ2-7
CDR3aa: CASSLATGLAYEQYF
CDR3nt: TGCGCCAGCAGCTTGGCAACAGGGCTAGCCTACGAGCAGTACTTC

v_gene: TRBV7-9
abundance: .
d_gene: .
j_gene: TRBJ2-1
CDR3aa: CASSTAEAPYNEQFF
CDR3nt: TGTGCCAGCAGCACAGCGGAGGCGCCCTACAATGAGCAGTTCTTC

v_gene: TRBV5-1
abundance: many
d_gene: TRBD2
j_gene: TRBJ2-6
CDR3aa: CASRGDSGANVLTF
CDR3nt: TGCGCCAGCCGGGGGGATTCTGGGGCCAACGTCCTGACTTTC

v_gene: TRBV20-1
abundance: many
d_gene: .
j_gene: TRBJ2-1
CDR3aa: CSARDLGGGSYNEQFF
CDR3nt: TGCAGTGCTAGAGATCTAGGGGGGGGCTCCTACAATGAGCAGTTCTTC

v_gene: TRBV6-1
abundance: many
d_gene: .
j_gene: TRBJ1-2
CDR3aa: CASSPHGSNYGYTF
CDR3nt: TGTGCCAGCAGTCCCCACGGATCGAACTATGGCTACACCTTC

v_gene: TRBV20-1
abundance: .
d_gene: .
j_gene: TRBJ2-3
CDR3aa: CSAITAYRRELIDTQYF
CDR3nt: TGCAGTGCTATAACCGCCTATCGACGGGAGCTAATAGATACGCAGTATTTT

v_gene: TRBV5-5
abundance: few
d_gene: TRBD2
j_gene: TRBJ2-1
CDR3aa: CASSAGTSGGPRNEQFF
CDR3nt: TGTGCCAGCAGCGCCGGGACTAGCGGGGGGCCGCGAAATGAGCAGTTCTTC

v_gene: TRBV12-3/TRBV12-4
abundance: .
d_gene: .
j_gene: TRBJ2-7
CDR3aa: CASSAPAPSYEQYF
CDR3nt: TGTGCCAGCAGCGCCCCTGCGCCATCCTACGAGCAGTACTTC

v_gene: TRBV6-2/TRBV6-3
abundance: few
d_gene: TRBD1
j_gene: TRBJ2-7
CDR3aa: CASSGDRGSYEQYF
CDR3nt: TGTGCCAGCAGTGGGGACAGGGGATCCTACGAGCAGTACTTC

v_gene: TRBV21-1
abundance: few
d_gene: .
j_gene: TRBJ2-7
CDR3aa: CASSQGQGQPVETYEQYF
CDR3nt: TGTGCCAGCAGCCAAGGACAGGGGCAGCCGGTGGAAACTTACGAGCAGTACTTC

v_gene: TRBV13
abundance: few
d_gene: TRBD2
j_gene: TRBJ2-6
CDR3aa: CASSLLAGGSGANVLTF
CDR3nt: TGTGCCAGCAGCTTACTAGCGGGAGGCTCCGGGGCCAACGTCCTGACTTTC

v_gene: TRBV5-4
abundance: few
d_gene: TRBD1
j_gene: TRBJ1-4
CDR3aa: CASSLDGTGYNEKLFF
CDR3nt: TGTGCCAGCAGCTTGGACGGGACAGGATATAATGAAAAACTGTTTTTT

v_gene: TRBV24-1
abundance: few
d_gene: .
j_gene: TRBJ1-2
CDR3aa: CATSDTSYSGGYTF
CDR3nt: TGTGCCACCAGTGATACGAGCTATTCGGGAGGCTACACCTTC

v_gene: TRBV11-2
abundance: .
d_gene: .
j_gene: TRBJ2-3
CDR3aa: CASSLGPWQEISTDTQYF
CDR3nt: TGTGCCAGCAGCTTAGGCCCTTGGCAGGAAATTAGCACAGATACGCAGTATTTT

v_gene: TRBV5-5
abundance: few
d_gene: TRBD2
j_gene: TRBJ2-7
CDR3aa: CASSLESFDRGVYEQYF
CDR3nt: TGTGCCAGCAGCTTGGAGAGTTTCGACCGGGGGGTTTACGAGCAGTACTTC

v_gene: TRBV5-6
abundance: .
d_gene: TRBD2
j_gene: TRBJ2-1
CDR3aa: CASSPRLASGRPSYNEQFF
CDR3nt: TGTGCCAGCAGCCCCAGGCTCGCTAGCGGGAGGCCTTCCTACAATGAGCAGTTCTTC

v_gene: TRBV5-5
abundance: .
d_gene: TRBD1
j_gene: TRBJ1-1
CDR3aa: CASSSIKSGQGTEAFF
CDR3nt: TGTGCCAGCAGCTCGATAAAATCAGGACAGGGAACTGAAGCTTTCTTT

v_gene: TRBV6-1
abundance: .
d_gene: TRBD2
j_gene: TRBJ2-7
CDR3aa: CATAGEAGAYEQYF
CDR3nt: TGTGCCACCGCCGGCGAAGCGGGGGCCTACGAGCAGTACTTC